These 18 T cell receptor beta chains share one sample of origin, sequenced in a study of T cell therapy after organ transplantation. Therapy product cells were restimulated with a CMV peptide pool for roughly four hours, then IFN-gamma-secreting cells were captured. Some clones are missing from TCRdb's copy, which holds only in-frame ones; the method was immunoSEQ multiplex PCR. This table has 950 to 1,300 clones, roughly 37% appearing once. The antigens for these receptors are not known. Sequenced material: cultured CD8+ T cells. The receptors were sampled from a human patient who had received a solid organ transplant and had CMV disease. Some T cells may be transferred from the graft donor.

This chain uses TRBV6-5 with TRBJ1-5; D perhaps matches TRBD1 (6 bases). The CDR3 has 15 amino acids. Germline values: CDR1 MNHEY, CDR2 SVGAGI. V was pared by 6 bases and J by 0 bases, with 12 bases between. Here the CDR3 DNA reads TGTGCCAGCAGCGTAACAGGGAATAGCAATCAGCCCCAGCATTTT. The encoded protein is CASSVTGNSNQPQHF.

V is TRBV4-3 and J is TRBJ1-1; D is unresolved. This CDR3 comprises 14 residues. V lost 1 base, J lost 5 bases, and 11 bases lay in between. The V gene's germline CDR1 is LGHNA and CDR2 YSLEER. CDR3 DNA sequence: TGCGCCAGCAGCCAAGTATTAGGGTGGACTGAAGCTTTCTTT. It specifies CASSQVLGWTEAFF.

By share, this clone ranks as large. The chain joins TRBV28 to TRBJ2-7; perhaps TRBD2 as D (6 bases). The CDR3 loop spans 13 amino acids. V was clipped by 10 bases and J by 7 bases, with 20 bases between them. Looked up from germline, CDR1 is MDHEN and CDR2 is SYDVKM. The DNA of the CDR3 is TGTGCCATCGCCGGGACTCCAGACAGTGAGCAGTACTTC. It translates to CAIAGTPDSEQYF.

The rearrangement joins TRBV4-3 to TRBJ1-1; no clear D gene. The CDR3 totals 13 residues. Germline V lookup: CDR1 LGHNA, CDR2 YSLEER. V was cut by 0 bases and J by 11 bases, with 13 bases left in between. DNA for the CDR3: TGCGCCAGCAGCCAAGAGGCGGAAGGGCGGGCTTTCTTT. Translation gives CASSQEAEGRAFF.

The rearrangement uses TRBV15 and TRBJ1-3; D is unclear. The assigned J gene may be wrong: the sequence end matches TRBJ2-2 better. Germline V gives CDR1 LNHNV, CDR2 YYDKDF (reference sequence). CDR3 size: 11 residues. The CDR3 protein is CATSERGELFF. The CDR3 coding sequence is TGTGCCACCAGCGAACGGGGGGAGCTGTTTTTT.

This clone is medium-sized within its sample. This chain connects TRBV9 to TRBJ2-6; D call uncertain. This CDR3 is 15 amino acids long. Germline V CDR1 and CDR2: SGDLS, YYNGEE. Trimming cost V 8 bases and J 5 bases, with 17 bases left between them. In DNA form, the CDR3 reads TGTGCCAGGGCAAACAGCCCCTCAAGGGCCAACGTCCTGACTTTC. It specifies CARANSPSRANVLTF.

The chain carries TRBV7-8 and TRBJ1-2, with 8 bases that match TRBD1. This CDR3 is built from 16 residues. The J segment lost 5 bases and the V segment lost 3 bases, leaving 11 bases of the junction unmatched. Looked up from germline, CDR1 is SGHVS and CDR2 is FQNEAQ. The CDR3, as DNA: TGTGCCAGCAGCTTTCTCGAGACAGGGGTGGTTTATGGCTACACCTTC. It encodes CASSFLETGVVYGYTF.

This clone is termed medium-sized. V and J are TRBV4-3 and TRBJ1-5, with no clear D. With 0 bases removed from V and 5 bases from J, the gap between germline ends came to 5 bases. The CDR3 loop spans 13 amino acids. Germline V gene data show CDR1 as LGHNA and CDR2 as YSLEER. The CDR3 nucleotides are TGCGCCAGCAGCCAAGATTTGGATCAGCCCCAGCATTTT. This translates into CASSQDLDQPQHF.

By share, this clone counts as large (0.1 to 1%). The V call is TRBV4-3, the J call TRBJ1-5; D unresolved. The CDR3 length is 16 residues. Between the trimmed V and J ends, which lost 0 bases and 1 base, there was a span of 10 bases. Germline V gene lookup returns CDR1 LGHNA and CDR2 YSLEER. Here the CDR3 DNA reads TGCGCCAGCAGCCAAGATGCAGGACCGAGCAATCAGCCCCAGCATTTT. Translating gives CASSQDAGPSNQPQHF.

This clone counts as medium-sized (0.01 to 0.1%). The V gene is TRBV4-3, the J gene TRBJ1-1; TRBD1 is a possible D gene (5 bases). The germline V and J ends were trimmed by 0 bases and 11 bases, with 13 bases remaining between them. The CDR3 is 13 residues long. The germline CDR1 and CDR2 sequences are LGHNA and YSLEER. The CDR3 DNA is TGCGCCAGCAGCCAAGAGGCGGAACAGGATGCTTTCTTT. The encoded protein is CASSQEAEQDAFF.

The rearrangement links TRBV5-5 to TRBJ2-3; D is unresolved. The CDR3 spans 14 residues. The V gene lost 2 bases and the J gene lost 0 bases, with 7 bases spanning the gap. CDR1 is SGHKS, CDR2 YYEKEE, per germline (reference sequence). CDR3: CASSFEGSTDTQYF. CDR3 coding DNA: TGTGCCAGCAGCTTTGAAGGGAGCACAGATACGCAGTATTTT.

The rearrangement joins TRBV21-1 to TRBJ2-2; the DNA was not compared with TRBD2, the D call given in the table. TRBV21-1 is flagged as a pseudogene. The CDR3 extends over 16 amino acids. The chain's CDR3 is CASSKVEGLSYRGAVF. CDR3 nucleotides: TGTGCCAGCAGCAAAGTTGAGGGACTATCTTACCGGGGAGCTGTTTTT.

This clone was picked up a small number of times. V and J are TRBV4-3 and TRBJ2-5; the D gene is possibly TRBD2 (5 bases). Germline V gene data show CDR1 as LGHNA and CDR2 as YSLEER. The CDR3 covers 17 residues. V was trimmed by 0 bases and J by 5 bases, leaving 19 bases between them. The CDR3 DNA reads TGCGCCAGCAGCCAAGATTCAATGAGGGAAGTAGGCGAGACCCAGTACTTC. It encodes CASSQDSMREVGETQYF.

By sample share, this clone is medium-sized (0.01 to 0.1%). The chain recombines TRBV4-3 with TRBJ2-1; tentatively, D is TRBD1 (6 bases). Germline values: CDR1 LGHNA, CDR2 YSLEER. Between the trimmed V and J ends, which lost 8 bases and 2 bases, there was a span of 10 bases. The CDR3 extends over 13 amino acids. CDR3 sequence (DNA): TGCGCCAGCTCAGGGGACGCCTACAATGAGCAGTTCTTC. Its protein is CASSGDAYNEQFF.

By its share, this clone is large. The V call is TRBV4-3, the J call TRBJ2-1; D remains unclear. The ends were cut back, 3 bases at V and 6 bases at J, with 12 bases in the middle. Per germline, CDR1 LGHNA and CDR2 YSLEER. The CDR3 has 14 residues. CDR3 sequence: CASSHSALSNEQFF. CDR3 sequence (DNA): TGCGCCAGCAGCCACTCGGCATTGAGCAATGAGCAGTTCTTC.

This clone was observed a few times. A read error may account for a junction end that differs from germline. The CDR3 DNA reads TGCGCCAGCAGCCACTCGGCATTGAGCAATGAGCAGTTCTTC. Translation: CASSHSALSNEQFF. The chain links TRBV5-4 to TRBJ2-1; D gene ambiguous. CDR3 length: 14 residues. The germline V gene encodes CDR1 SGHNT and CDR2 YYREEE (reference sequence).

By sample fraction, this clone is large (0.1 to 1%). The V gene is TRBV28, the J gene TRBJ1-1; D is undetermined. The CDR3 runs 15 residues. The germline gives CDR1 MDHEN, CDR2 SYDVKM. Trimming cost V 1 base and J 1 base, with 10 bases left between them. CDR3 in amino acids: CASSLYGLQNTEAFF. In DNA form, the CDR3 reads TGTGCCAGCAGTTTATACGGACTACAGAACACTGAAGCTTTCTTT. Supplemented by reference TRBV28 and TRBJ1-1, the full variable domain reads DVKVTQSSRYLVKRTGEKVFLECVQDMDHENMFWYRQDPGLGLRLIYFSYDVKMKEKGDIPEGYSVSREKKERFSLILESASTNQTSMYLCASSLYGLQNTEAFFGQGTRLTVV.

The chain combines TRBV5-8 with TRBJ1-5; TRBD1 matches at 9 bases. V lost 0 bases and J lost 5; bases outside the gene matches: 3. The germline CDR1 and CDR2 sequences are SGHTS and YDEGEE. The CDR3 is 15 residues long. CDR3 nucleotide sequence: TGTGCCAGCAGCTTGGAGGACAGGGGCGATCAGCCCCAGCATTTT. Translation: CASSLEDRGDQPQHF.